This entry concerns a single T cell receptor beta chain. The sample contains more than one DNA sequence encoding this CDR3. The CDR3 totals 15 residues. After removal of 3 bases from V and 1 base from J, the junction contained 2 bases not matched to a gene. Germline values: CDR1 SGHRS, CDR2 YFSETQ. These data come from a study of blood T cell repertoires in COVID-19. About the research overall: Acute and convalescent COVID-19 samples came from the United States, Italy and Spain.

Per the authors' pipeline: Amplification with reference gene primers provided the estimates of nucleated cell counts. Some clones are missing from TCRdb's copy, which holds only in-frame ones; the method was immunoSEQ multiplex PCR. V, J and clone size derive from that table, while D and trimming were established from the DNA sequence. The table has roughly 350,000 clones, about 87% seen once. V and J are TRBV5-1 and TRBJ2-2, with 8 bases aligning to TRBD1. Sequenced sample: peripheral blood. The receptor's source is a woman aged 25 to 39 with COVID-19, enrolled during active disease. In DNA form, the CDR3 reads TGCGCCAGCAGCTCGACAGGGGTGAACACCGGGGAGCTGTTTTTT. Its translation: CASSSTGVNTGELFF.